This is a list of T cell receptor beta chains from one sample in a study of technical replicates of blood from a handful of donors. The assay was immunoSEQ multiplex PCR, and TCRdb's table has in-frame clones only and misses some. Seen here are approximately 10,000 clones, over 85% observed once, and the top ten hold 9.1%. The sequencing input was PBMCs. The source is a human donor in good health. CDR3s include the opening cysteine and the closing phenylalanine or tryptophan. Fields, in order: CDR3 DNA, CDR3 protein, J gene, clone size, V gene, D gene. The D gene is left open where the match is weak. Only part of the rows carry a size: once, few, many, or a class if the clone is expanded.

TGTGCCAGCAGCCGCGGGACTAACTCCTATACGCAGTATTTT CASSRGTNSYTQYF TRBJ2-3 . TRBV6-6 TRBD2
TGTGCCAGCAGCTTGGAGCACAATGAGCAGTTCTTC CASSLEHNEQFF TRBJ2-1 . TRBV5-8 .
TGCGCCAGCAGGATAGCGGGCGGAGGGAGCACAGATACGCAGTATTTT CASRIAGGGSTDTQYF TRBJ2-3 . TRBV10-2 TRBD2
TGTGCCAGCAGCCCGGACTATTATAACACCGGGGAGCTGTTTTTT CASSPDYYNTGELFF TRBJ2-2 . TRBV11-3 .
TGTGCCAGCAGCGTAGACGGCCTGAGGGAGACCCAGTACTTC CASSVDGLRETQYF TRBJ2-5 . TRBV9 .
TGTGCCACCAGCAGAGAGCTAGCGGGAGGGCCTGGCACAGATACGCAGTATTTT CATSRELAGGPGTDTQYF TRBJ2-3 . TRBV15 TRBD2
TGTGCCAGCAGTTACCATAGCAATCAGCCCCAGCATTTT CASSYHSNQPQHF TRBJ1-5 . TRBV6-5 .
TGTGCCAGCAGCGTAGCGGGACAAACCACCGGGGAGCTGTTTTTT CASSVAGQTTGELFF TRBJ2-2 . TRBV9 .
TGTGCCAGCAGTAACAGGGGTGTCACCGGGGAGCTGTTTTTT CASSNRGVTGELFF TRBJ2-2 . TRBV6-5 TRBD1
TGTGCCAGCAGCCCTAGACTAGCGGGAGACGGCACAGATACGCAGTATTTT CASSPRLAGDGTDTQYF TRBJ2-3 . TRBV11-2 TRBD2
TGCGCCAGCAGCTTGGGGGGGCAGGAGACCCAGTACTTC CASSLGGQETQYF TRBJ2-5 . TRBV5-1 .
TGTGCCAGTAGTAGGGGACTAGCGAGTACCGGGGAGCTGTTTTTT CASSRGLASTGELFF TRBJ2-2 once TRBV19 TRBD2
TGCGCCAGCAGCCCGGGACACTCGAGCTCCTACGAGCAGTACTTC CASSPGHSSSYEQYF TRBJ2-7 . TRBV4-1 .
TGCAGCGTTGAAGGCCGGACAGGGGCTATAAACACTGAAGCTTTCTTT CSVEGRTGAINTEAFF TRBJ1-1 . TRBV29-1 TRBD1
TGTGCCTGGAGTGTACGTAGAGATACGCAGTATTTT CAWSVRRDTQYF TRBJ2-3 . TRBV30 .
TGTGCCAGCAGTGACCGGGACAACAATGAGCAGTTCTTC CASSDRDNNEQFF TRBJ2-1 . TRBV6-4 .
TGCGCCAGCAGTCCACCGAGTCGGGCCAACGTCCTGACTTTC CASSPPSRANVLTF TRBJ2-6 . TRBV10-1 .
TGTGCCAGCAGCTCGTGGGCCAATCAGCCCCAGCATTTT CASSSWANQPQHF TRBJ1-5 few TRBV7-9 .
TGTGCCAGCAGCCCAGCGGGTCACTCCTACAATGAGCAGTTCTTC CASSPAGHSYNEQFF TRBJ2-1 . TRBV5-4 .
TGTGCCAGTAGCCGGGACAGCAACTACGAGCAGTACTTC CASSRDSNYEQYF TRBJ2-7 . TRBV19 TRBD1
TGTGCCTGGAGTAGAGGGATGGCAGGCACAGATACGCAGTATTTT CAWSRGMAGTDTQYF TRBJ2-3 . TRBV30 .
TGTGCCAGCAGCTTAGGTGCGGGGGCTGGCGCAGATACGCAGTATTTT CASSLGAGAGADTQYF TRBJ2-3 once TRBV11-3 .
TGTGCCAGCAGACGGACTAGCGGGGTCAATGAGCAGTTCTTC CASRRTSGVNEQFF TRBJ2-1 . TRBV7-3 TRBD2
TGTGCCAGCAGCTCCCCCGGGTTGTCAGAGACCCAGTACTTC CASSSPGLSETQYF TRBJ2-5 . TRBV7-9 .
TGTGCCAGCAGTCAGGGAACCTCTAACTATGGCTACACCTTC CASSQGTSNYGYTF TRBJ1-2 . TRBV6-6 .
TGCAGTGGAGATCGGGGTCAGCCCCAGCATTTT CSGDRGQPQHF TRBJ1-5 . TRBV20-1 .
TGTGCCAGCATAGACAGGGGGCGCAATGAGCAGTTCTTC CASIDRGRNEQFF TRBJ2-1 once TRBV6-1 TRBD1
TGCGCCAGCAGCTTGATGGGAGAGGACACTGAAGCTTTCTTT CASSLMGEDTEAFF TRBJ1-1 . TRBV5-1 .
TGTGCCAGCAGCGCCAGACTAGCGGGAGCTTTAAACATTCAGTACTTC CASSARLAGALNIQYF TRBJ2-4 . TRBV7-9 TRBD2
TGTGCCAGCAGCTGGACAGGGACGGGCGAGCAGTACTTC CASSWTGTGEQYF TRBJ2-7 . TRBV5-6 TRBD1
TGTGCCAGCAGCTCCTTCTCTGGGGCCAACGTCCTGACTTTC CASSSFSGANVLTF TRBJ2-6 . TRBV7-8 .
TGTGCCAGCAGCGTACTCCCCGGTGCGGGGGATACGCAGTATTTT CASSVLPGAGDTQYF TRBJ2-3 . TRBV9 .
TGTGCCAGTAGAGGGGGTGATATGAACACTGAAGCTTTCTTT CASRGGDMNTEAFF TRBJ1-1 . TRBV19 .
TGTGCCAGCAGTGAAGCAAAAGGACAGACCTACGAGCAGTACTTC CASSEAKGQTYEQYF TRBJ2-7 . TRBV6-1 .
TGTGCCAGCAGCTACGGACTAGCGGGAGGGGAGACCCAGTACTTC CASSYGLAGGETQYF TRBJ2-5 . TRBV7-9 TRBD2
TGTGCCAGCAGTCTTAGCGGGGGCTCCTACGAGCAGTACTTC CASSLSGGSYEQYF TRBJ2-7 . TRBV6-5 TRBD2
TGTGCCAGCACCACCCAAATAGATCAGCCCCAGCATTTT CASTTQIDQPQHF TRBJ1-5 . TRBV6-1 .
TGTGCCAGTAGTATTCCCCGGACACAGGAATCTGGGGCCAACGTCCTGACTTTC CASSIPRTQESGANVLTF TRBJ2-6 . TRBV19 .
TGCGCCAGCAGCTTGGAGACAGGCTACGAGCAGTACTTC CASSLETGYEQYF TRBJ2-7 . TRBV5-1 .
TGTGCCAGCTCACCCCCGGGACAGTTCAACACTGAAGCTTTCTTT CASSPPGQFNTEAFF TRBJ1-1 . TRBV18 TRBD1
TGTGCCCGTAGCCCCTCGGGAAACACCATATATTTT CARSPSGNTIYF TRBJ1-3 . TRBV30 .